These T cell receptor beta chains were read from a single sample in a study of early T cells in non-severe SARS-CoV-2 infection. TCRdb used MiXCR to reprocess the 5' RACE reads, holding one entry per CDR3 protein. The repertoire holds tens of thousands of distinct CDR3 sequences, with roughly 21% as singletons. The sample here was whole blood, taken at baseline. All receptors come from an adult who was a healthcare worker with PCR-confirmed SARS-CoV-2 infection or an uninfected control (not recorded which). Each CDR3 is given with its conserved first and last residue. The order of the fields is D gene, J gene, V gene, clone size, CDR3 protein, CDR3 DNA. D genes are given only for firm matches. For some rows the clone size is stated as once, few or many, or as a class when expanded; others skip it.

>-|TRBJ2-5|TRBV13|few
CASSLPKTQYF
TGTGCCAGCAGTTTACCAAAGACCCAGTACTTC
>-|TRBJ2-1|TRBV11-2|few
CASSFSTKEGWFF
TGTGCCAGCAGCTTCAGCACGAAGGAGGGCTGGTTCTTC
>-|TRBJ1-6|TRBV30|once
CAWSVPGRNSPLHF
TGTGCCTGGAGTGTTCCGGGGAGGAATTCACCCCTCCACTTT
>TRBD1|TRBJ1-2|TRBV25-1|-
CASTLGGDYGYTF
TGTGCCAGCACCTTAGGGGGCGACTATGGCTACACCTTC
>-|TRBJ1-1|TRBV11-2|-
CASSLNSEAFF
TGTGCCAGCAGCTTAAACAGTGAAGCTTTCTTT
>TRBD1|TRBJ1-5|TRBV19|-
CASKHQGGQPQHF
TGTGCCAGTAAACATCAGGGGGGTCAGCCCCAGCATTTT
>TRBD2|TRBJ2-3|TRBV29-1|few
CSVVGSGGALKQYF
TGCAGCGTTGTTGGTAGCGGGGGGGCCTTGAAGCAGTATTTT
>-|TRBJ2-7|TRBV2|-
CASSQLLRIEQYF
TGTGCCAGCAGCCAACTCTTGAGGATCGAGCAGTACTTC
>-|TRBJ1-1|TRBV7-9|-
CASSHSLDPSGAFF
TGTGCCAGCAGCCACTCACTCGACCCTTCCGGGGCTTTCTTT
>TRBD1|TRBJ1-4|TRBV4-2|-
CASSRGPGGEKLFF
TGTGCCAGCAGTCGGGGACCAGGGGGTGAAAAACTGTTTTTT
>-|TRBJ1-2|TRBV9|many
CASSSRGVRGYTF
TGTGCCAGCAGCTCGCGGGGGGTTCGAGGCTACACCTTC
>-|TRBJ2-1|TRBV5-1|few
CASSGSGGAYNEQFF
TGCGCCAGCAGCGGATCAGGGGGGGCCTACAATGAGCAGTTCTTC
>TRBD1|TRBJ2-7|TRBV6-5|-
CASSQGQPYEQYF
TGTGCCAGCAGTCAGGGACAGCCCTACGAGCAGTACTTC
>-|TRBJ2-7|TRBV5-4|few
CASSLEYGQGSYEQYF
TGTGCCAGCAGCTTGGAGTACGGCCAGGGGTCCTACGAGCAGTACTTC
>-|TRBJ1-1|TRBV14|-
CASSQLPTEAFF
TGTGCCAGCAGCCAACTGCCTACTGAAGCTTTCTTT
>TRBD2|TRBJ2-1|TRBV5-6|-
CASSLVRLAGGEQFF
TGTGCCAGCAGCCTCGTTAGACTAGCGGGAGGTGAGCAGTTCTTC
>-|TRBJ2-3|TRBV5-1|few
CASSEGIADTQYF
TGCGCCAGCAGCGAGGGTATCGCAGATACGCAGTATTTT
>-|TRBJ2-2|TRBV3-1|-
CASSLSHGTGGLFF
TGTGCCAGCAGCCTCTCCCATGGCACCGGGGGGCTGTTTTTT
>TRBD1|TRBJ1-1|TRBV12-3/TRBV12-4|many
CASRPTRGLNTEAFF
TGTGCCAGCAGGCCAACCAGGGGGCTGAACACTGAAGCTTTCTTT
>-|TRBJ2-1|TRBV20-1|-
CSARDETEEQFF
TGCAGTGCTAGAGATGAGACAGAAGAGCAGTTCTTC